The clone carrying this TCR beta chain was seen only a few times. V lost 1 base to trimming and J lost 1 base; unmatched junction nucleotides: 4. Germline V CDR1 and CDR2: KGHSH, LQKENI. The CDR3 spans 16 residues. This entry belongs to a study of beta chain features in type 1 diabetes. Sorted populations all had greater than 95% purity. Expressed TCRB transcripts were sequenced after all isolated RNA was converted to cDNA. TCRdb's copy holds only in-frame clones and misses some; the assay was immunoSEQ multiplex PCR. The data show 120,000 to 150,000 clones, 6.9% seen once. This clonotype was sampled from a woman aged 30 to 39 in good health. The chain links TRBV18 to TRBJ2-5, with 9 positions matching TRBD2. The source material was central memory CD4+ T cells from blood. The CDR3 is CASSPLEAGGQETQYF. CDR3 sequence (DNA): TGTGCCAGCTCACCACTAGAAGCGGGAGGCCAAGAGACCCAGTACTTC.